This TCR beta chain was captured by sequencing in a study of shared clonotypes between healthy human individuals. Study findings and constraints: A reduction in generation probabilities was seen for non-shared clonotypes relative to those shared by all four donors.

As to this clone: Its antigen remains unknown.

Per the study methods: Filtering was not the same, since immunoSEQ gave junction-only sequences without quality scores. Clones were sequenced by immunoSEQ multiplex PCR, and TCRdb holds only the in-frame ones, with some missing. V, J and clone size reflect that table, while D and trimming were determined from the DNA. The data hold hundreds of thousands of clones, with around 95% observed a single time. Naive CD8 isolation took CD45RO-negative cells positively selected for CCR7 and excluded terminally differentiated effector memory CD45RA+ cells. The CDR3 covers 15 residues. The germline CDR1 and CDR2 sequences are SEHNR and FQNEAQ (reference sequence). The V and J ends lost 5 bases and 2 bases, in that order; junction bases with no gene match: 5.

The chain employs TRBV7-9 and TRBJ2-7, with 11 bases identical to TRBD2. The receptor was derived from a woman aged 25 to 45 in good health. Specimen: naive CD8+ T cells sorted from blood. The CDR3 spells CASSPPGLAAYEQYF. CDR3 in DNA: TGTGCCAGCAGCCCTCCGGGACTAGCGGCCTACGAGCAGTACTTC.